The 17 T cell receptor beta chains reported below all come from one sample, sequenced in a study of response to subunit inactivated influenza vaccine. TCRdb reprocessed the RT-PCR reads with MiXCR, giving one entry per CDR3 protein. This table has approximately 530,000 distinct CDR3 sequences, under 15% appearing once. The sample in question was PBMCs from blood, obtained 35 to 45 days after vaccination. Receptors originate from a man aged 45 to 65 who received an inactivated influenza vaccine.

In its sample, this clonotype was seen a few times. This rearrangement joins TRBV7-2 to TRBJ2-3; D ambiguous. Germline V gene data show CDR1 as SGHTA and CDR2 as FQGNSA. The CDR3 contains 12 residues. V lost 5 bases, J lost 4 bases, and 7 bases lay in between. The CDR3 nucleotides read TGTGCCAGCAGCCCCCTTCCAGATACGCAGTATTTT. The encoded protein is CASSPLPDTQYF.

In its sample, this clonotype was seen once. The V call is TRBV30, the J call TRBJ1-5; 7 bases are shared with TRBD1. The V gene end was trimmed by 5 bases and the J gene end by 3 bases; junction bases not matched to a gene: 4. CDR1 is GTSNPN, CDR2 SVGIG, per germline (reference sequence). This CDR3 comprises 13 residues. CDR3 DNA: TGTGCCTGGTCCGACAGGGACAATCAGCCCCAGCATTTT. Translating gives CAWSDRDNQPQHF.

V usage is TRBV6-5 and J usage is TRBJ2-1; D gene ambiguous. The CDR3 is 9 residues long. Trimming cost V 6 bases and J 14 bases, with 8 bases left between them. The germline V gene has CDR1 MNHEY and CDR2 SVGAGI. The CDR3: CASRNPKFF. In DNA form, the CDR3 reads TGTGCCAGCAGGAACCCGAAGTTCTTC.

J is TRBJ1-2 and V is TRBV5-1, with D perhaps matching TRBD1 (5 bases). From germline, CDR1 is SGHRS and CDR2 YFSETQ. V lost 5 bases and J 2 bases, leaving 13 bases between the germline ends. The CDR3 spans 14 residues. The CDR3 sequence is CASRSPGPNYGYTF. The DNA of the CDR3 is TGCGCCAGCAGATCCCCAGGGCCCAACTATGGCTACACCTTC.

This clonotype was seen a few times. The chain uses TRBV7-2 and TRBJ2-1; tentative D call: TRBD2 (7 bases). The CDR3 totals 15 residues. Trimming shortened V by 5 bases and J by 8 bases, and 19 bases separated the two germline ends. Germline V gene lookup returns CDR1 SGHTA and CDR2 FQGNSA. CDR3 nucleotide sequence: TGTGCCAGCAGCGCCAGCGGGACACACGGCGATGAGCAGTTCTTC. This translates into CASSASGTHGDEQFF.

This clonotype appeared a few times. The J gene is TRBJ1-3, the V gene TRBV7-9; D is unclear. The V gene's germline CDR1 is SEHNR and CDR2 FQNEAQ (reference sequence). This CDR3 region has 15 residues. V was shortened by 1 base and J by 4 bases, with 11 bases between the two germline ends. The CDR3 nucleotides are TGTGCCAGCAGCTTAGTAGGGCGAGGAGGAAACACCATATATTTT. It codes for CASSLVGRGGNTIYF.

This rearrangement joins TRBV5-1 to TRBJ2-5; 7 nucleotides align to TRBD1. Germline V gene sequence: CDR1 SGHRS, CDR2 YFSETQ. The CDR3 is 14 residues long. The junction had 5 bases not matched to a gene; V was cut back by 2 bases and J by 4 bases. DNA of the CDR3: TGCGCCAGCAGCTTACGACAGGGAGCAGAGACCCAGTACTTC. This sequence encodes CASSLRQGAETQYF.

This clonotype was seen more than once but under ten times. The genes are TRBV20-1 and TRBJ2-1; 10 nucleotides agree with TRBD2. V trimming: 3 bases; J trimming: 0 bases; junction bases outside the gene matches: 5. This CDR3 contains 16 residues. Per germline, CDR1 DFQATT and CDR2 SNEGSKA (reference sequence). The CDR3 protein is CSASPWTSGSYNEQFF. The DNA for the CDR3 is TGCAGTGCTAGCCCCTGGACTAGCGGCTCCTACAATGAGCAGTTCTTC.

The sample holds many counts of this clonotype. The gene calls are TRBV20-1 and TRBJ2-1; 9 bases line up with TRBD1. The CDR3 has 13 residues. Looked up from germline, CDR1 is DFQATT and CDR2 is SNEGSKA (reference sequence). CDR3 bases: TGCAGGGCGGACAGGGGTGTCGACAATGAGCAGTTCTTC. Its translation: CRADRGVDNEQFF.

This clonotype was observed a few times. The chain recombines TRBV5-1 with TRBJ2-2, with a weak D call TRBD1 (6 bases). V lost 2 bases and J 2 bases, leaving 13 bases between the germline ends. Germline CDR1 reads SGHRS; CDR2 reads YFSETQ. The CDR3 extends over 16 amino acids. DNA for the CDR3: TGCGCCAGCAGCTTCCTGACAGGTACCAACACCGGGGAGCTGTTTTTT. It codes for CASSFLTGTNTGELFF.

The rearrangement uses TRBV6-2 or TRBV6-3 and TRBJ1-5, with no clear D. This CDR3 has 13 residues. V lost 7 bases and J 2 bases, leaving 9 bases between the germline ends. Per the germline V gene, CDR1 is MNHEY and CDR2 is SVGEGT. The CDR3: CASNMAGNQPQHF. CDR3 in DNA: TGTGCCAGCAATATGGCGGGCAATCAGCCCCAGCATTTT.

The chain carries TRBV6-5 and TRBJ2-5; D might be TRBD2 (5 bases). The length of the CDR3 is 15 residues. Trimming stripped 4 bases from V and 1 base from J, with 13 bases between. CDR1 is MNHEY, CDR2 SVGAGI, per germline. DNA for the CDR3: TGTGCCAGCAGTTCCGACTATTCCGGCCAAGAGACCCAGTACTTC. It yields the protein CASSSDYSGQETQYF.

This clonotype has more than one count but fewer than ten. The V and J genes are TRBV20-1 and TRBJ2-7, with 11 bases lining up with TRBD2. Germline V gene lookup returns CDR1 DFQATT and CDR2 SNEGSKA (reference sequence). Trimming removed 4 bases from V and 7 bases from J; junction bases left unmatched: 6. The CDR3 is 13 residues long. DNA of the CDR3: TGCAGTGCTATTCCTAGCGGGAGGAATGAGCAGTACTTC. Its translation is CSAIPSGRNEQYF.

This clonotype was recorded a few times. V gene TRBV12-3 or TRBV12-4 combines with J gene TRBJ2-2; TRBD2 matches at 7 bases. Trimming at V came to 6 bases and at J to 5 bases, leaving 9 bases not matched to a gene. CDR3 length equals 15 residues. The CDR3 region is CASSKSWGGTGELFF. CDR3 bases: TGTGCCAGCAGCAAGTCGTGGGGGGGGACCGGGGAGCTGTTTTTT.

This clonotype was detected ten times or more. The chain carries TRBV29-1 and TRBJ2-1; TRBD1 agrees at 9 bases. This CDR3 region has 14 residues. Looked up from germline, CDR1 is SQVTM and CDR2 is ANQGSEA. The V gene end was trimmed by 4 bases and the J gene end by 8 bases; junction bases not matched to a gene: 9. The chain's CDR3 is CSVVHRGQGDEQFF. The CDR3 DNA is TGCAGCGTTGTCCACAGGGGGCAAGGCGATGAGCAGTTCTTC.

This clonotype was seen only a few times. CDR3 residues: CASSLEGSQEETQYF. The CDR3 coding sequence is TGTGCCAGCAGCTTAGAAGGTAGCCAGGAAGAGACCCAGTACTTC. V usage is TRBV7-9 and J usage is TRBJ2-5; D remains unclear. V shed 1 base and J shed 3 bases, with 12 bases lying between them. The CDR3 length is 15 residues. CDR1 is SEHNR, CDR2 FQNEAQ, per germline (reference sequence).

There are a few counts of this clonotype. The chain couples TRBV7-2 to TRBJ2-1, with D possibly matching TRBD1 (6 bases). The CDR3 runs 14 residues. The germline V and J ends were trimmed by 6 bases and 3 bases, with 12 bases remaining between them. Per the germline V gene, CDR1 is SGHTA and CDR2 is FQGNSA. CDR3 bases: TGTGCCAGCAGTCAGGGGCAGTACTACAATGAGCAGTTCTTC. Translation: CASSQGQYYNEQFF.